This T cell receptor beta chain was observed in a study of OX40 agonist ivuxolimab in advanced cancers. Overall study: Ivuxolimab is an agonistic anti-OX40 (CD134) antibody, and patients were treated with it. The group had a mean age of 60 years, ranged from about 23 to 85, and was 82.7% male.

The CDR3 consists of 16 residues. Looked up from germline, CDR1 is MGHRA and CDR2 is YSYEKL. Trimming removed 2 bases from V and 2 bases from J, with 14 bases in between. Assay used: immunoSEQ multiplex PCR; TCRdb lists only in-frame clones, some missing. Altogether tens of thousands of clones are present, about 85% being singletons, with the ten largest covering roughly 25%. This receptor was identified in an adult with an advanced solid tumor such as melanoma, head and neck, liver or kidney cancer. The sequences come from CD4+ or CD8+ T cells sorted from blood, collected in a trial of the OX40 agonist ivuxolimab. The chain combines TRBV4-1 with TRBJ2-3; D gene unclear. The CDR3 protein is CASSQTKVDYTDTQYF. For the CDR3, the DNA is TGCGCCAGCAGCCAAACCAAAGTCGATTACACAGATACGCAGTATTTT.